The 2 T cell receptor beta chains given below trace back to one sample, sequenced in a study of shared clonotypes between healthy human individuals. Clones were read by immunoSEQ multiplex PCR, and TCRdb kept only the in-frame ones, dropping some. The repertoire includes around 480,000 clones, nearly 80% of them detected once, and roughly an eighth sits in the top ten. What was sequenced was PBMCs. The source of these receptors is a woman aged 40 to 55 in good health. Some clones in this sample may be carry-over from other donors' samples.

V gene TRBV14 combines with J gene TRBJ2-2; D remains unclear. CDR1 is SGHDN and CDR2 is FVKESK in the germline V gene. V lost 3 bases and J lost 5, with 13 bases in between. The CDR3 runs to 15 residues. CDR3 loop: CASSHYRQGTGELFF. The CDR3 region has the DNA TGTGCCAGCAGCCATTACCGGCAAGGGACCGGGGAGCTGTTTTTT. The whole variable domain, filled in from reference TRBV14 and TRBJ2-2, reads EAGVTQFPSHSVIEKGQTVTLRCDPISGHDNLYWYRRVMGKEIKFLLHFVKESKQDESGMPNNRFLAERTGGTYSTLKVQPAELEDSGVYFCASSHYRQGTGELFFGEGSRLTVL.

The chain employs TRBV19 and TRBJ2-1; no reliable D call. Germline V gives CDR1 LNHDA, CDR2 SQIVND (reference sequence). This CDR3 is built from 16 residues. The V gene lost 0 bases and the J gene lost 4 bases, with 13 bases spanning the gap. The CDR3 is CASSIDSSIYYNEQFF. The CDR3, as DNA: TGTGCCAGTAGTATAGATTCCAGCATTTATTACAATGAGCAGTTCTTC. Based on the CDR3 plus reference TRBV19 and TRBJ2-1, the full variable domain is DGGITQSPKYLFRKEGQNVTLSCEQNLNHDAMYWYRQDPGQGLRLIYYSQIVNDFQKGDIAEGYSVSREKKESFPLTVTSAQKNPTAFYLCASSIDSSIYYNEQFFGPGTRLTVL.